The T cell receptor beta chain described here comes from a study of blood T cell repertoires in COVID-19. The overall study: Samples representing acute and convalescent COVID-19 were sourced from the United States, Italy and Spain.

Germline CDR1 reads SGHTA; CDR2 reads FQGNSA. Between the trimmed V and J ends, which lost 2 bases and 2 bases, there was a span of 12 bases. The CDR3 sequence is 15 residues long. Produced via immunoSEQ multiplex PCR; TCRdb's table is partial and in-frame only. The sample contains roughly 39,000 clones, 75% to 90% of which appear only once. Sequencing used peripheral blood. The TCR was taken from a man between 60 and 70 years old with acute or convalescent COVID-19. This chain links TRBV7-2 with TRBJ2-5, with D possibly being TRBD2 (6 bases). The CDR3 region is CASSLSSAGQETQYF. DNA of the CDR3: TGTGCCAGCAGCTTATCGTCCGCGGGGCAAGAGACCCAGTACTTC.